These 8 T cell receptor beta chains were sequenced from one sample in a study of shared clonotypes between healthy human individuals (dated by TCRdb to the early 2020s). Libraries were built with the immunoSEQ multiplex PCR assay. Here the immuneACCESS table is served through TCRdb, limited to in-frame sequences with V and J called. Missing clones are a known gap in these copies; in checked studies unresolved V genes cover under half, and the rest lacks a known reason. This sample is represented by more than 850,000 clones; 78% of them were singletons. Under 0.65% of the sample is in the top ten clones. Sequencing was carried out using memory CD4+ T cells from PBMCs. The sample's cell subset or site label is to be understood as: CD45RA-negative fraction. The receptors were gathered from a man aged 18 to 35 in good health. Some clones in this sample may be carry-over from other donors' samples.

The chain links TRBV19 to TRBJ1-1, with 7 positions matching TRBD1. J lost 11 bases, V lost 10 bases, and 10 bases had no gene match. The CDR3 covers 11 residues. In germline, CDR1 is LNHDA, CDR2 SQIVND (reference sequence). CDR3 nucleotides: TGTGCCAATAAACAGGGGAGTGGGGCTTTCTTT. This translates into CANKQGSGAFF.

J is TRBJ1-2 and V is TRBV19; D perhaps matches TRBD1 (5 bases). Germline loops: CDR1 LNHDA, CDR2 SQIVND (reference sequence). The germline V and J ends were trimmed by 1 base and 13 bases, with 22 bases remaining between them. This CDR3 comprises 15 residues. CDR3: CASSIGGTHRERCTF. For the CDR3, the DNA is TGTGCCAGTAGTATAGGGGGGACTCACCGGGAGCGGTGCACCTTC.

V usage is TRBV6-5 and J usage is TRBJ2-2; 12 positions match TRBD2. Trimming removed 5 bases from V and 6 bases from J; junction bases left unmatched: 1. The CDR3 consists of 14 residues. From germline, CDR1 is MNHEY and CDR2 SVGAGI. The CDR3 region is CASSRLAGAGELFF. For the CDR3, the DNA is TGTGCCAGCAGTAGACTAGCGGGAGCCGGGGAGCTGTTTTTT.

In nucleotides, the CDR3 is TGCGCCAGCAGTCAACCTACGGGACAGGGGATGGGCTCCTACAATGAGCAGTTCTTC. Amino acid sequence: CASSQPTGQGMGSYNEQFF. The chain is built from TRBV23-1 and TRBJ2-1; 10 bases match TRBD1. TRBV23-1 is reported as an ORF; its role is uncertain. CDR3 length: 19 residues. Germline trimming cut 2 bases from V and 0 bases from J; bases unmatched to any gene: 10.

The chain links TRBV4-3 to TRBJ2-2; D might be TRBD1 (6 bases). The germline V gene has CDR1 LGHNA and CDR2 YSLEER. This CDR3 contains 15 residues. The V end lost 3 bases, the J end lost 1 base, and 9 bases lay between the germline ends. The chain's CDR3 is CASSQGALNTGELFF. Written as DNA, the CDR3 is TGCGCCAGCAGCCAGGGGGCCCTGAACACCGGGGAGCTGTTTTTT.

The chain recombines TRBV11-2 with TRBJ2-7; 8 nucleotides agree with TRBD1. The CDR3 length is 18 residues. Germline V gene data show CDR1 as SGHAT and CDR2 as FQNNGV. V trimming: 6 bases; J trimming: 0 bases; junction bases outside the gene matches: 16. In DNA form, the CDR3 reads TGTGCCAGCAGAAAGGGGTTCGGGACAGGACTTACCTCCTACGAGCAGTACTTC. This codes for CASRKGFGTGLTSYEQYF.

This clone was counted at least ten times. The chain uses TRBV4-2 and TRBJ2-2, with 7 bases aligning to TRBD1. V was clipped by 1 base and J by 3 bases; unmatched bases: 5. There are 16 residues in the CDR3. Germline CDR1 is LGHNA and CDR2 is YNFKEQ. The DNA for the CDR3 is TGTGCCAGCAGCCAAGGAAGGGGGCCCGACACCGGGGAGCTGTTTTTT. Residues: CASSQGRGPDTGELFF.

V and J are TRBV7-3 and TRBJ2-3; the match to TRBD2 covers 9 bases. V lost 5 bases and J lost 4; bases outside the gene matches: 7. CDR3 length equals 15 residues. The germline gives CDR1 SGHTA, CDR2 FQGTGA. This chain's CDR3 is CASSEALAGPDTQYF. For the CDR3, the DNA is TGTGCCAGCAGCGAAGCCCTAGCGGGACCAGATACGCAGTATTTT.